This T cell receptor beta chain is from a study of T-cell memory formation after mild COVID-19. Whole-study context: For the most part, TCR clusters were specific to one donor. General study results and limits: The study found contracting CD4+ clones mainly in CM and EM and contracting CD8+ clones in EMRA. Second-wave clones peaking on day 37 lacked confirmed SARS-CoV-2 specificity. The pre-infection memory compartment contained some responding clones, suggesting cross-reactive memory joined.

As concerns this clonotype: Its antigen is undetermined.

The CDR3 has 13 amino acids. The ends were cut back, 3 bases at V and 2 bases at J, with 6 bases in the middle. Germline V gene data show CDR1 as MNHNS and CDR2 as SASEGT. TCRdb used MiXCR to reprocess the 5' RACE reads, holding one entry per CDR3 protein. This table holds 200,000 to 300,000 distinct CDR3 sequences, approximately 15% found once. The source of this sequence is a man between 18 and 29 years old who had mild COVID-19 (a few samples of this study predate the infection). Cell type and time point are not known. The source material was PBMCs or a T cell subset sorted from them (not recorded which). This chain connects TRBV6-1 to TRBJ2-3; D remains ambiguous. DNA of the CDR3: TGTGCCAGCAGTGAGGTTCCCACAGATACGCAGTATTTT. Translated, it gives CASSEVPTDTQYF.